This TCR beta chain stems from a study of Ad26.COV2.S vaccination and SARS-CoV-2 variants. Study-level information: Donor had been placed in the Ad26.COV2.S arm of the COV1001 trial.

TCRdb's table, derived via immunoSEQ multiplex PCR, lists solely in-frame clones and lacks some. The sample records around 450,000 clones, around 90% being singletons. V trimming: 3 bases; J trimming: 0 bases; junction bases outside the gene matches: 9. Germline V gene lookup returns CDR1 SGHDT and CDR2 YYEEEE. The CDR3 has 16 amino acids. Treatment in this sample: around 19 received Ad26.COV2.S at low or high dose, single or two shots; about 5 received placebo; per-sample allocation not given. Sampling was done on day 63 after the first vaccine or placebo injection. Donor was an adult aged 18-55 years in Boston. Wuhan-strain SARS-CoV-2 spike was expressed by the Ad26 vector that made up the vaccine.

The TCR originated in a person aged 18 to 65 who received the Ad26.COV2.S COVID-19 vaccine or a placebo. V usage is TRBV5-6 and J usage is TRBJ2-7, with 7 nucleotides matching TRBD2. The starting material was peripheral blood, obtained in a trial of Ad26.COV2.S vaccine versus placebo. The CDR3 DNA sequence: TGTGCCAGCAGCTCGCCGGGGGGAGTGATCTCCTACGAGCAGTACTTC. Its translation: CASSSPGGVISYEQYF.